Listed below are T cell receptor beta chains from one sample, sequenced in a study of cytomegalovirus exposure and HLA in healthy donors. The protocol was immunoSEQ multiplex PCR, while the TCRdb copy is restricted to in-frame clones and leaves out a portion. This sample has about 110,000 clones, with 65% to 85% found just once. Sequencing was performed on PBMCs. The origin of the receptors is a man aged 18 to 29 in good health and CMV-seronegative. The conserved cysteine and the conserved F or W are not part of the CDR3 here. The order of the fields is V gene, D gene, J gene, clone size, CDR3 protein. D genes are given only for firm matches. Not every row has a clone size; where given, it reads once, few, many or a size class.

TRBV29-1,NA,TRBJ1-2,few,SDRGDNGYT
TRBV11-2,NA,TRBJ2-5,NA,ASSPPGGETQY
TRBV4-3,NA,TRBJ2-1,NA,ASSLGLRNEQF
TRBV27,TRBD2,TRBJ2-5,NA,ASSWLAGGDETQY
TRBV7-9,TRBD1,TRBJ1-1,few,ASSLGQVADTEAF
TRBV6-4,TRBD1,TRBJ2-1,few,ASSRDSPNEQF
TRBV9,TRBD2,TRBJ2-3,NA,ASSVGASGGGFTDTQY
TRBV19,NA,TRBJ2-7,NA,ASSRDSYEQY
TRBV2,NA,TRBJ1-2,NA,ASTREYGYT
TRBV5-4,NA,TRBJ2-3,few,ASSLAVDTQY
TRBV7-2,TRBD1,TRBJ1-2,once,ASSTDRGVYGYT
TRBV2,NA,TRBJ1-1,few,ASSEKGRLQNTEAF
TRBV7-3,NA,TRBJ2-7,NA,ASSLIQGYEQY
TRBV9,TRBD2,TRBJ2-1,NA,ASNPGTSGVNEQF
TRBV7-2,NA,TRBJ1-6,NA,ASSLGQPGSPLH
TRBV6-1,NA,TRBJ2-5,NA,ASSALGTPQTQETQY
TRBV6-1,NA,TRBJ2-3,NA,ASSEARARTQY
TRBV5-6,TRBD1,TRBJ1-6,NA,ASSLESGQNSPLH
TRBV9,NA,TRBJ1-6,NA,ASSATDYSPLH
TRBV5-8,TRBD1,TRBJ1-5,NA,ASSLFWDRGKSNQPQH
TRBV5-1,NA,TRBJ2-7,NA,ASSWPGRGDEQY
TRBV6-5,TRBD1,TRBJ2-6,many,ASSYSTGTGANVLT
TRBV4-1,NA,TRBJ2-2,NA,ASSRETSAPPGELF
TRBV6-6,NA,TRBJ1-4,many,ASSYGRTANEKLF
TRBV5-6,TRBD1,TRBJ2-2,NA,ASSWDRGPGELF
TRBV9,NA,TRBJ1-1,NA,ASSSLGRNENTEAF
TRBV19,NA,TRBJ1-1,NA,ASSIRGWNTEAF
TRBV28,NA,TRBJ1-2,NA,ASRPSGGAYGGYT
TRBV5-1,TRBD1,TRBJ2-2,few,ASSLGDRNTGELF
TRBV6-5,NA,TRBJ1-1,NA,ASSYFPTGNTEAF
TRBV19,NA,TRBJ2-7,few,ASRAGLSGHEQY
TRBV4-3,NA,TRBJ2-7,NA,ASSQGLGGRSSYEQY
TRBV5-1,TRBD1,TRBJ2-7,once,ASSWGQGSYEQY
TRBV29-1,TRBD2,TRBJ2-2,once,SVALAGVTTGELF
TRBV19,TRBD1,TRBJ2-7,NA,ASSIVGGQGPPGEQY
TRBV6-5,TRBD1,TRBJ1-6,NA,ASSRGTDSPLH
TRBV27,TRBD2,TRBJ2-2,NA,ASSPWGLAVTGELF
TRBV5-5,TRBD1,TRBJ2-7,NA,ASSSRQGDYEQY
TRBV4-1,NA,TRBJ1-5,NA,ASSQDLQGNQPQH
TRBV10-3,TRBD1,TRBJ1-1,NA,AISESARQGWGLAEAF
TRBV7-3,TRBD1,TRBJ1-2,NA,ASSPQGQGGDGYT
TRBV6-1,NA,TRBJ2-5,NA,ASSESRAETQY
TRBV18,TRBD1,TRBJ1-2,once,ASSLQGDGYP
TRBV6-5,TRBD1,TRBJ1-1,NA,ASSYLDRVNTEAF
TRBV2,NA,TRBJ1-6,NA,ASRGGSSSYNSPLH
TRBV6-8,TRBD2,TRBJ2-7,few,ASRGLAASYEQY
TRBV6-5,NA,TRBJ2-2,NA,ASSLGHHTGELF
TRBV4-2,TRBD1,TRBJ1-5,NA,ASSQADRGWNQPQH
TRBV19,NA,TRBJ1-6,NA,ATNQGGETPLH
TRBV6-5,TRBD1,TRBJ1-1,many,ASSYLTGDEAF
TRBV7-9,NA,TRBJ2-1,NA,ASSGGGGSYNEQF
TRBV6-1,TRBD2,TRBJ2-1,NA,ASSAGPASGGGNEQF
TRBV19,NA,TRBJ1-1,NA,ASTPRREWNTEAF
TRBV19,NA,TRBJ1-5,NA,ASSMGGLDQPQH
TRBV10-1,NA,TRBJ1-2,NA,ASSELNRQPVFP
TRBV7-2,TRBD2,TRBJ2-2,once,ASSLFASGGAHTGELF
TRBV28,NA,TRBJ2-5,NA,ASSQGRGRQETQY
TRBV6-5,NA,TRBJ2-7,NA,ASSAGGRSHEQY
TRBV9,TRBD2,TRBJ2-7,NA,ASSVGGGAYEQY